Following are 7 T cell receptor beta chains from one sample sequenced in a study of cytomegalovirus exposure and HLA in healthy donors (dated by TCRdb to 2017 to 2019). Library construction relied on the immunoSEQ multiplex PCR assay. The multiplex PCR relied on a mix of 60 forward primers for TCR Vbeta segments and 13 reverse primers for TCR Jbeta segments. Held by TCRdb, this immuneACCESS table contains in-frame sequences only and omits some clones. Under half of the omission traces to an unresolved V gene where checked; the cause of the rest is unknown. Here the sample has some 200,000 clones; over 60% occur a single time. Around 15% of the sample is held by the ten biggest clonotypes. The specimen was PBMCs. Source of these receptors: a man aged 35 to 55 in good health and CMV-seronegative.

The CDR3 bases are TGTGCCAGCTCACCAGGGGGCGACACCATATATTTT. Translating it yields CASSPGGDTIYF. The chain couples TRBV18 to TRBJ1-3; D is perhaps TRBD1 (6 bases). This CDR3 is 12 amino acids long. The germline V and J ends were trimmed by 2 bases and 8 bases, with 7 bases remaining between them. Germline V gene sequence: CDR1 KGHSH, CDR2 LQKENI.

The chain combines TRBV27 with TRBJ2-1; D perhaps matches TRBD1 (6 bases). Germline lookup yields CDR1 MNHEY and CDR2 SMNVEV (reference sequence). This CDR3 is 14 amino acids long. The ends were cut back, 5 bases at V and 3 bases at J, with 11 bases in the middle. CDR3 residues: CASSIGQFYNEQFF. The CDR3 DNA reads TGTGCCAGCAGTATCGGACAGTTCTACAATGAGCAGTTCTTC.

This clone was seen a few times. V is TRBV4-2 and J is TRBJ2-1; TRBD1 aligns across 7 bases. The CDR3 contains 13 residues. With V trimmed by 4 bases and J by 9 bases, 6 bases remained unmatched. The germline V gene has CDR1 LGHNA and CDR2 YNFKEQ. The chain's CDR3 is CASSPRDRGEQFF. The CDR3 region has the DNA TGTGCCAGCAGCCCCCGGGACAGAGGTGAGCAGTTCTTC.

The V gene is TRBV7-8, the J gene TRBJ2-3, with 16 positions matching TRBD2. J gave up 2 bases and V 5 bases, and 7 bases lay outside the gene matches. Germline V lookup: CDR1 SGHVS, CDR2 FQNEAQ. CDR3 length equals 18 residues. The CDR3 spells CASSMGLAGGRSTDTQYF. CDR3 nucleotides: TGTGCCAGCAGCATGGGACTAGCGGGGGGGCGTTCCACAGATACGCAGTATTTT.

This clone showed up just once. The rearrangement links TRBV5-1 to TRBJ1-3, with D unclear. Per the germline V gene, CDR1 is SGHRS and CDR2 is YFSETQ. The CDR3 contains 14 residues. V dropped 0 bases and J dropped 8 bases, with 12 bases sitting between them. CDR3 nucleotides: TGCGCCAGCAGCTTGGAGGGTCCGCGGGACACCATATATTTT. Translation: CASSLEGPRDTIYF.

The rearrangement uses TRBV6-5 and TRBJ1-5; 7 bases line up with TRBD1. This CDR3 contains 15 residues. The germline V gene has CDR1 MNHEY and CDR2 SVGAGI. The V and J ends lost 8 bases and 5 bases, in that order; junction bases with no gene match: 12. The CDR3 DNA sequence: TGTGCCAGCCCAGCCAGGGGGGCTACGGATCAGCCCCAGCATTTT. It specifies CASPARGATDQPQHF.

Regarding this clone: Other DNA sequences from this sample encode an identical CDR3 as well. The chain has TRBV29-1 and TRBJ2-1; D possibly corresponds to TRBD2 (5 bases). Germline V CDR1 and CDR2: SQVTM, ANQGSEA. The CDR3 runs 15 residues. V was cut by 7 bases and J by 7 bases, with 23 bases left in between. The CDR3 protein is CSAQTAGHRRNEQFF. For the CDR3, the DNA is TGCAGCGCCCAGACGGCGGGTCACCGGAGGAATGAGCAGTTCTTC.